Following are 10 T cell receptor beta chains from one sample sequenced in a study of beta chain features in type 1 diabetes. Sequencing targeted expressed TCRB transcripts, as all isolated RNA had been reverse transcribed. The method was immunoSEQ multiplex PCR; TCRdb's version includes in-frame clones alone and lacks a portion of them. Counted here are over 300,000 clones, roughly 8.8% occurring once; the ten biggest clones make up around 1%. No cognate antigen is known for these TCRs. Findings and caveats of the study: All four CD4+ subsets of Type 1 diabetes patients contained TCRB CDR3s that were moderately but significantly shorter.

Sequencing used central memory CD4+ T cells from blood. Source of these receptors: a man aged 25-45 years with type 1 diabetes.

Only a few counts were recorded for this clone. This chain joins TRBV18 and TRBJ2-5, with 8 bases fitting TRBD2. The CDR3 has 15 amino acids. V lost 6 bases and J lost 2; bases outside the gene matches: 8. The germline gives CDR1 KGHSH, CDR2 LQKENI. As DNA, the CDR3 is TGTGCCAGCTCGGCTCGGAGCGGGGGACAAGAGACCCAGTACTTC. Amino acid sequence: CASSARSGGQETQYF.

This clone came up a few times. This chain uses TRBV30 with TRBJ1-1; TRBD1 might be the D (6 bases). The CDR3 runs 13 residues. V lost 3 bases and J lost 2, with 10 bases in between. Germline-derived CDR1 and CDR2 are GTSNPN and SVGIG (reference sequence). CDR3 in amino acids: CAWRTGANTEAFF. CDR3 DNA: TGTGCCTGGAGGACAGGTGCAAACACTGAAGCTTTCTTT.

This chain connects TRBV7-8 to TRBJ2-3; 13 bases agree with TRBD2. The V gene's germline CDR1 is SGHVS and CDR2 FQNEAQ. J was trimmed by 7 bases and V by 4 bases; bases with no gene match: 2. The CDR3 runs 14 residues. CDR3 sequence: CASSSGLAGHTQYF. DNA for the CDR3: TGTGCCAGCAGCTCGGGACTAGCGGGGCATACGCAGTATTTT.

The rearrangement links TRBV11-3 to TRBJ2-2; no clear D. CDR1 and CDR2 from the germline V gene are SGHNT and YENEEA. The CDR3 runs 13 residues. The V gene lost 5 bases and the J gene lost 4 bases, with 8 bases spanning the gap. Here the CDR3 reads CASSRVTTGELFF. The CDR3 nucleotides read TGTGCCAGCAGCCGCGTAACCACCGGGGAGCTGTTTTTT.

The chain combines TRBV18 with TRBJ2-3; D not resolved. CDR1 and CDR2 from the germline V gene are KGHSH and LQKENI. The V end lost 1 base, the J end lost 1 base, and 12 bases lay between the germline ends. There are 16 residues in the CDR3. The CDR3 DNA reads as TGTGCCAGCTCACCACGACGGACCGCCGGCACAGATACGCAGTATTTT. Amino acid sequence: CASSPRRTAGTDTQYF.

This clone was observed at least ten times. The sample carries other DNA sequences with the same CDR3. The chain has TRBV5-6 and TRBJ1-1, with D hard to call. Trimming left V 0 bases short and J 1 base short, with 4 bases between. Germline V gene data show CDR1 as SGHDT and CDR2 as YYEEEE. The CDR3 runs to 13 residues. In DNA, the CDR3 is TGTGCCAGCAGCTTGGCAGAGAACACTGAAGCTTTCTTT. This translates into CASSLAENTEAFF.

This clone turned up a few times. V gene TRBV4-1 combines with J gene TRBJ1-2; D perhaps matches TRBD1 (6 bases). This CDR3 region has 15 residues. Between the trimmed V and J ends, which lost 0 bases and 7 bases, there was a span of 15 bases. Germline V lookup: CDR1 MGHRA, CDR2 YSYEKL. Written as DNA, the CDR3 is TGCGCCAGCAGCCAAGAATGGGGGCAGGGTCGTGGCTACACCTTC. As protein: CASSQEWGQGRGYTF.

This clone was seen only a few times. The V gene is TRBV20-1, the J gene TRBJ2-7; D is unclear. CDR3 length equals 11 residues. The germline V gene has CDR1 DFQATT and CDR2 SNEGSKA (reference sequence). V gave up 6 bases and J gave up 6 bases, with 12 bases separating them. CDR3 amino acids: CSAPGLSEQYF. The CDR3 nucleotides read TGCAGTGCGCCCGGTTTAAGCGAGCAGTACTTC.

In its sample, this clone was seen a few times. The chain is built from TRBV7-6 and TRBJ1-1, with TRBD1 matching over 7 bases. The germline V gene has CDR1 SGHVS and CDR2 FNYEAQ. The V segment lost 1 base and the J segment 7 bases; nucleotides outside the gene matches: 6. The CDR3 is 14 residues long. The chain's CDR3 is CASSLEQGTDEAFF. CDR3 sequence (DNA): TGTGCCAGCAGCTTAGAACAGGGGACGGATGAAGCTTTCTTT.

This clone was seen a handful of times. The genes are TRBV7-2 and TRBJ1-1; 8 nucleotides match TRBD1. J was trimmed by 6 bases and V by 5 bases; bases with no gene match: 8. CDR3 size: 14 residues. CDR1 and CDR2 (germline): SGHTA, FQGNSA. The CDR3 reads CASSQRMTGAEAFF. The CDR3, as DNA: TGTGCCAGCAGCCAGAGGATGACAGGGGCTGAAGCTTTCTTT.